The 27 T cell receptor beta chains below were found in one sample sequenced in a study of T-cell memory formation after mild COVID-19. TCRdb re-called the 5' RACE reads through MiXCR, storing one row per CDR3 protein. The data contain roughly 600,000 distinct CDR3 sequences, around 17% of them singletons. The sequenced material came from PBMCs or a T cell subset sorted from them (not recorded which). These receptors all stem from an adult woman who had mild COVID-19 (a few samples of this study predate the infection). Cell type and time point are not known.

The chain recombines TRBV2 with TRBJ2-5; D tentatively fits TRBD1 or TRBD2 (5 bases each). V was cut by 3 bases and J by 3 bases, with 14 bases left in between. The CDR3 contains 15 residues. Germline CDR1 SNHLY, CDR2 FYNNEI. The CDR3 bases are TGTGCCAGCAGTGAGGCAGGGAGAGGCAAAGAGACCCAGTACTTC. It codes for CASSEAGRGKETQYF.

The chain carries TRBV10-3 and TRBJ2-7; D is ambiguous. The CDR3 sequence is 13 residues long. The V end was cut by 2 bases, the J end by 2 bases, with 7 bases between. Per germline, CDR1 ENHRY and CDR2 SYGVKD. CDR3 protein: CAISEDLTYEQYF. The CDR3 DNA reads TGTGCCATCAGTGAGGACCTAACCTACGAGCAGTACTTC.

The chain carries TRBV5-5 and TRBJ2-7; 8 nucleotides align to TRBD1. This CDR3 comprises 15 residues. CDR1 SGHKS and CDR2 YYEKEE come from the germline V gene (reference sequence). The J segment lost 3 bases and the V segment lost 6 bases, leaving 11 bases of the junction unmatched. The CDR3 loop reads CASTAIGQGHYEQYF. Here the CDR3 DNA reads TGTGCCAGCACCGCAATTGGACAGGGACACTACGAGCAGTACTTC.

The rearrangement links TRBV29-1 to TRBJ2-3; 7 nucleotides agree with TRBD2. This CDR3 has 14 residues. The V segment lost 5 bases and the J segment 2 bases; nucleotides outside the gene matches: 7. Germline CDR1 reads SQVTM; CDR2 reads ANQGSEA. In DNA, the CDR3 is TGCAGCGTTTCTAGGACTAGAAACACAGATACGCAGTATTTT. Residues: CSVSRTRNTDTQYF.

The J gene is TRBJ2-5, the V gene TRBV7-2; D might be TRBD2 (6 bases). V was pared by 6 bases and J by 5 bases, with 16 bases between. Germline CDR1 SGHTA, CDR2 FQGNSA. This CDR3 spans 14 amino acids. The CDR3 sequence: CASSRDFIRETQYF. In DNA, the CDR3 is TGTGCCAGCAGTAGGGACTTCATCAGGGAGACCCAGTACTTC.

The CDR3 DNA follows: TGTGCCAGCAGCTTAAGCGGGACAGTGAGGAACACTGAAGCTTTCTTT. Protein product: CASSLSGTVRNTEAFF. The chain has TRBV7-3 and TRBJ1-1; TRBD1 matches at 7 bases. With V trimmed by 1 base and J by 1 base, 6 bases remained unmatched. CDR1 and CDR2 from the germline V gene are SGHTA and FQGTGA. The CDR3 is 16 residues long.

This chain uses TRBV2 with TRBJ2-1; 7 bases map to TRBD1. Looked up from germline, CDR1 is SNHLY and CDR2 is FYNNEI. Trimming removed 7 bases from V and 6 bases from J; junction bases left unmatched: 6. The CDR3 consists of 13 residues. The CDR3 is CASTRTGSNEQFF. The CDR3 DNA follows: TGTGCCAGCACCCGGACAGGAAGCAATGAGCAGTTCTTC.

This clonotype has a count of ten or more. This chain links TRBV12-3 or TRBV12-4 with TRBJ2-7; D perhaps matches TRBD2 (5 bases). The CDR3 contains 14 residues. Trimming cost V 4 bases and J 2 bases, with 12 bases left between them. For the CDR3, the DNA is TGTGCCAGCAGTTCCCGGACCGGGACCTACGAGCAGTACTTC. Residues: CASSSRTGTYEQYF.

The chain uses TRBV6-6 and TRBJ2-7; 10 bases are a match to TRBD2. Per germline, CDR1 MNHNY and CDR2 SVGAGI (reference sequence). J lost 3 bases, V lost 0 bases, and 2 bases had no gene match. The CDR3 is 15 residues long. Written as DNA, the CDR3 is TGTGCCAGCAGTTACTCCCTAGCGGGAGTCTACGAGCAGTACTTC. Translation gives CASSYSLAGVYEQYF.

The CDR3 spells CASSFRRDSPALNNSPLHF. CDR3 bases: TGTGCCAGCAGTTTCCGACGGGACAGCCCTGCCCTGAATAATTCACCCCTCCACTTT. V is TRBV27 and J is TRBJ1-6; the match to TRBD1 covers 7 bases. This CDR3 is built from 19 residues. V was clipped by 3 bases and J by 5 bases; unmatched bases: 16. CDR1 is MNHEY, CDR2 SMNVEV, per germline (reference sequence).

The rearrangement joins TRBV3-1 to TRBJ1-2, with 7 positions matching TRBD1. The CDR3 covers 14 residues. V lost 6 bases to trimming and J lost 0 bases; unmatched junction nucleotides: 4. In germline, CDR1 is LGHDT, CDR2 YNNKEL (reference sequence). The DNA for the CDR3 is TGTGCCAGCAGTTTCGGACAGGCTAACTATGGCTACACCTTC. This translates into CASSFGQANYGYTF. The whole variable domain, remainder taken from reference TRBV3-1 and TRBJ1-2, is DTAVSQTPKYLVTQMGNDKSIKCEQNLGHDTMYWYKQDSKKFLKIMFSYNNKELIINETVPNRFSPKSPDKAHLNLHINSLELGDSAVYFCASSFGQANYGYTFGSGTRLTVV.

This clonotype was counted between two and nine times. The chain combines TRBV20-1 with TRBJ1-2, with TRBD1 identical over 11 bases. The CDR3 extends over 15 amino acids. The V gene end was trimmed by 5 bases and the J gene end by 9 bases; junction bases not matched to a gene: 14. From germline, CDR1 is DFQATT and CDR2 SNEGSKA (reference sequence). Here the CDR3 reads CSAERVGQGARSYTF. DNA for the CDR3: TGCAGTGCTGAACGGGTTGGACAGGGGGCAAGAAGCTACACCTTC.

The chain has TRBV5-1 and TRBJ2-6; D possibly uses TRBD1 or TRBD2 (5 bases each). The CDR3 has 17 amino acids. V was clipped by 0 bases and J by 0 bases, with 10 bases between them. The germline V gene encodes CDR1 SGHRS and CDR2 YFSETQ. The CDR3 sequence is CASSLVGAGSGANVLTF. CDR3 coding DNA: TGCGCCAGCAGCTTGGTCGGGGCCGGCTCTGGGGCCAACGTCCTGACTTTC.

In this sample, this clonotype turned up many times. Here the CDR3 reads CASSQSVNTGELFF. As DNA, the CDR3 is TGTGCCAGCAGCCAATCGGTGAACACCGGGGAGCTGTTTTTT. The chain joins TRBV3-1 to TRBJ2-2, with unresolved D. Germline values: CDR1 LGHDT, CDR2 YNNKEL (reference sequence). V dropped 2 bases and J dropped 1 base, with 5 bases sitting between them. This CDR3 spans 14 amino acids.

The rearrangement uses TRBV6-5 and TRBJ2-5; the match to TRBD2 covers 14 bases. The CDR3 runs 17 residues. The V and J ends lost 0 bases and 5 bases, in that order; junction bases with no gene match: 5. Germline-derived CDR1 and CDR2 are MNHEY and SVGAGI. CDR3 in amino acids: CASSYSTSGRAWETQYF. CDR3 coding DNA: TGTGCCAGCAGTTACTCGACTAGCGGGAGGGCCTGGGAGACCCAGTACTTC.

This rearrangement joins TRBV6-5 to TRBJ1-5, with 10 bases fitting TRBD1. Trimming at V came to 6 bases and at J to 8 bases, leaving 1 base not matched to a gene. The CDR3 extends over 12 amino acids. From germline, CDR1 is MNHEY and CDR2 SVGAGI. Here the CDR3 reads CASRGTGEPQHF. As DNA, the CDR3 is TGTGCCAGCAGGGGGACAGGGGAGCCCCAGCATTTT.

Only a few counts were recorded for this clonotype. The V call is TRBV11-3, the J call TRBJ2-1, with D tentatively TRBD1 or TRBD2 (6 bases each). V was shortened by 5 bases and J by 8 bases, with 19 bases between the two germline ends. The CDR3 is 15 amino acids. Germline-derived CDR1 and CDR2 are SGHNT and YENEEA. This CDR3 reads CASSPHGAEGDEQFF. The DNA of the CDR3 is TGTGCCAGCAGCCCCCACGGGGCGGAGGGGGATGAGCAGTTCTTC.

V gene TRBV27 combines with J gene TRBJ1-2; tentative D call: TRBD1 (6 bases). The CDR3 runs to 13 residues. V lost 5 bases, J lost 8 bases, and 15 bases lay in between. CDR1 MNHEY and CDR2 SMNVEV come from the germline V gene (reference sequence). CDR3 amino acids: CASSLTGWMGYTF. As DNA, the CDR3 is TGTGCCAGCAGTCTGACAGGATGGATGGGCTACACCTTC.

CDR3 amino acids: CASSGWGQSRNEQFF. The CDR3 DNA is TGTGCCAGCAGCGGCTGGGGCCAGAGCAGGAATGAGCAGTTCTTC. The chain links TRBV6-1 to TRBJ2-1; D perhaps matches TRBD1 (5 bases). The CDR3 is 15 residues long. V lost 6 bases to trimming and J lost 7 bases, with 19 bases between them. Germline V gene data show CDR1 as MNHNS and CDR2 as SASEGT.

The V and J genes are TRBV27 and TRBJ2-3, with 8 bases lining up with TRBD2. The V segment lost 3 bases and the J segment 3 bases; nucleotides outside the gene matches: 2. CDR1 MNHEY and CDR2 SMNVEV come from the germline V gene (reference sequence). There are 14 residues in the CDR3. CDR3 residues: CASSLQRETDTQYF. The DNA of the CDR3 is TGTGCCAGCAGTTTGCAGCGGGAGACAGATACGCAGTATTTT.

This chain connects TRBV5-5 to TRBJ1-5; 8 bases line up with TRBD1. Trimming cost V 4 bases and J 2 bases; bases outside gene matches: 8. The CDR3 contains 16 residues. In germline, CDR1 is SGHKS, CDR2 YYEKEE (reference sequence). The CDR3 sequence: CASSPYRGDGNQPQHF. Here the CDR3 DNA reads TGTGCCAGCAGCCCCTACAGGGGGGATGGCAATCAGCCCCAGCATTTT. The whole variable domain, remainder taken from reference TRBV5-5 and TRBJ1-5, is DAGVTQSPTHLIKTRGQQVTLRCSPISGHKSVSWYQQVLGQGPQFIFQYYEKEERGRGNFPDRFSARQFPNYSSELNVNALLLGDSALYLCASSPYRGDGNQPQHFGDGTRLSIL.

This clonotype was observed a handful of times. This sequence joins TRBV4-1 and TRBJ2-7, with 9 bases matching TRBD2. The CDR3 runs 17 residues. Trimming removed 0 bases from V and 0 bases from J; junction bases left unmatched: 6. Looked up from germline, CDR1 is MGHRA and CDR2 is YSYEKL. CDR3 amino acids: CASSQDPSGASSYEQYF. DNA for the CDR3: TGCGCCAGCAGCCAAGACCCTAGCGGGGCGAGCTCCTACGAGCAGTACTTC.

The chain is built from TRBV6-5 and TRBJ2-6; maybe TRBD2 (5 bases). Germline CDR1 MNHEY, CDR2 SVGAGI. V gave up 5 bases and J gave up 6 bases, with 14 bases separating them. This CDR3 spans 15 amino acids. The CDR3 DNA follows: TGTGCCAGCAGTAGCCAACGGGGTTTGGCCAACGTCCTGACTTTC. It specifies CASSSQRGLANVLTF.

The sample holds a few counts of this clonotype. The V and J genes are TRBV5-1 and TRBJ2-5; the D gene is possibly TRBD2 (6 bases). CDR1 is SGHRS, CDR2 YFSETQ, per germline. This CDR3 is 13 amino acids long. Trimming took 6 bases from V and 0 from J, leaving 9 bases between them. CDR3 loop: CASTPGDQETQYF. The CDR3 region has the DNA TGCGCCAGCACCCCGGGGGACCAAGAGACCCAGTACTTC.

Written as DNA, the CDR3 is TGTGCCAGCAGCGCATTACCCTACGAGCAGTACTTC. This gives the protein CASSALPYEQYF. V is TRBV12-3 or TRBV12-4 and J is TRBJ2-7; no clear D gene. V was cut by 6 bases and J by 2 bases, with 8 bases left in between. The CDR3 has 12 amino acids.

This clonotype was recorded many times. J is TRBJ1-5 and V is TRBV5-1; D may be TRBD1 (5 bases). CDR1 SGHRS and CDR2 YFSETQ come from the germline V gene. Deletions cut 0 bases from V and 5 bases from J, with 9 bases between. The CDR3 is 14 amino acids. The CDR3 DNA sequence: TGCGCCAGCAGCTTGGATGGACAAGATCAGCCCCAGCATTTT. Protein product: CASSLDGQDQPQHF.

This clonotype appeared a single time. The rearrangement joins TRBV5-1 to TRBJ1-2; D is unclear. The V and J ends lost 1 base and 4 bases respectively, with 20 bases between them. Looked up from germline, CDR1 is SGHRS and CDR2 is YFSETQ. The CDR3 runs to 17 residues. The CDR3 nucleotides read TGCGCCAGCAGCTTGTCGGTCGTTGTTGGGGAGATCTATGGCTACACCTTC. Amino acid sequence: CASSLSVVVGEIYGYTF.